One sample yielded the 2 T cell receptor beta chains listed below, sequenced in a study of T cell repertoires in cytomegalovirus infection. Each CDR3 protein is one row after TCRdb ran MiXCR on the reads. This table has roughly 350,000 distinct CDR3 sequences, about 35% appearing once. Their target antigens are unknown. This material consisted of cultured PBMCs, taken from culture after CMV antigen stimulation. Receptors originate from a human donor in good health (CMV status not recorded). Some clones in this sample may be carry-over from other donors' samples.

The V and J genes are TRBV27 and TRBJ2-1, with TRBD2 matching over 8 bases. Trimming at V came to 6 bases and at J to 8 bases, leaving 15 bases not matched to a gene. The CDR3 covers 16 residues. Germline CDR1 MNHEY, CDR2 SMNVEV (reference sequence). CDR3 protein: CASSYLTGTRMHEQFF. CDR3 in DNA: TGTGCCAGCAGCTACCTTACCGGGACTAGAATGCATGAGCAGTTCTTC.

V usage is TRBV28 and J usage is TRBJ2-3; D is unresolved. The CDR3 covers 14 residues. Between the trimmed V and J ends, which lost 3 bases and 2 bases, there was a span of 9 bases. Germline V gene lookup returns CDR1 MDHEN and CDR2 SYDVKM. The CDR3 DNA reads TGTGCCAGCAGTTTTTCTACGGACACAGATACGCAGTATTTT. Amino acid sequence: CASSFSTDTDTQYF.